Below are 17 T cell receptor beta chains sequenced from a single sample in a study of T cells after yellow fever vaccination (dated by TCRdb to 2018 to 2020). Libraries came from 5' RACE. The run used an Illumina NovaSeq 6000. In TCRdb, the public reads were trimmed at Q25 with fastp and aligned with MiXCR, with productive beta chains retained. Every distinct CDR3 protein forms one entry, paired with its most common genes and DNA. For this sample there are about 430,000 distinct CDR3 sequences; under 20% appear just once. The ten biggest clones cover around 17% of the sample. Reading the label with the study, this specimen's treatment or condition is: live attenuated yellow fever vaccine strain. Sequenced here: PBMCs, sampled before the yellow fever booster vaccination. The source is a man younger than 30 who received the YFV17D yellow fever vaccine.

The chain employs TRBV20-1 and TRBJ1-1; D possibly corresponds to TRBD1 (5 bases). The V gene lost 5 bases and the J gene lost 0 bases, with 13 bases spanning the gap. Looked up from germline, CDR1 is DFQATT and CDR2 is SNEGSKA (reference sequence). The CDR3 loop spans 14 amino acids. The CDR3 nucleotides read TGCAGTGCTTTTGAAGGGGCCCTGAACACTGAAGCTTTCTTT. Its protein product is CSAFEGALNTEAFF.

This clonotype showed up just a few times. The chain is built from TRBV6-5 and TRBJ2-5; 9 bases line up with TRBD1. Looked up from germline, CDR1 is MNHEY and CDR2 is SVGAGI. Germline trimming cut 5 bases from V and 4 bases from J; bases unmatched to any gene: 8. The CDR3 has 15 amino acids. The CDR3 here is CASSSDRGFAETQYF. The DNA for the CDR3 is TGTGCCAGCAGTAGTGACAGGGGGTTCGCAGAGACCCAGTACTTC.

The chain is built from TRBV4-3 and TRBJ2-3; 9 bases map to TRBD2. Germline loops: CDR1 LGHNA, CDR2 YSLEER. Trimming removed 3 bases from V and 1 base from J; junction bases left unmatched: 5. This CDR3 has 16 residues. The CDR3 loop is CASSHLSGGGTDTQYF. CDR3 coding DNA: TGCGCCAGCAGCCACCTTAGCGGGGGAGGCACAGATACGCAGTATTTT.

The chain has TRBV20-1 and TRBJ1-1; D is uncertain. CDR3 size: 14 residues. V was shortened by 6 bases and J by 4 bases, with 18 bases between the two germline ends. CDR1 is DFQATT and CDR2 is SNEGSKA in the germline V gene (reference sequence). The CDR3 loop reads CSAADIVVGTEAFF. The CDR3 DNA reads TGCAGTGCCGCAGACATTGTCGTCGGCACTGAAGCTTTCTTT.

This clonotype was seen a handful of times. The chain links TRBV4-3 to TRBJ2-3, with 10 bases aligning to TRBD2. Germline V gene sequence: CDR1 LGHNA, CDR2 YSLEER. The CDR3 is 17 residues long. After removal of 0 bases from V and 2 bases from J, the junction contained 5 bases not matched to a gene. CDR3 in amino acids: CASSQDTSGAFTDTQYF. Here the CDR3 DNA reads TGCGCCAGCAGCCAAGATACTAGCGGGGCATTCACAGATACGCAGTATTTT.

This chain connects TRBV27 to TRBJ2-7; 11 positions match TRBD1. This CDR3 has 15 amino acids. The J segment lost 6 bases and the V segment lost 4 bases, leaving 8 bases of the junction unmatched. Per the germline V gene, CDR1 is MNHEY and CDR2 is SMNVEV (reference sequence). The CDR3 DNA is TGTGCCAGCAGTTCGGGGACAGGGGGGTTGGGCGAGCAGTACTTC. This translates into CASSSGTGGLGEQYF.

The V call is TRBV12-3 or TRBV12-4, the J call TRBJ2-1, with D possibly being TRBD1 (6 bases). CDR3 size: 15 residues. V was shortened by 2 bases and J by 2 bases, with 10 bases between the two germline ends. The CDR3 region has the DNA TGTGCCAGCAGTTTAATGGACAGCGCCTACAATGAGCAGTTCTTC. Its translation is CASSLMDSAYNEQFF.

Only a few counts were recorded for this clonotype. This chain links TRBV5-1 with TRBJ2-2, with no clear D. The V end was cut by 4 bases, the J end by 0 bases, with 10 bases between. This CDR3 is built from 15 residues. Germline loops: CDR1 SGHRS, CDR2 YFSETQ. CDR3: CASSPGPANTGELFF. In DNA form, the CDR3 reads TGCGCCAGCAGCCCTGGACCCGCGAACACCGGGGAGCTGTTTTTT. Combining the CDR3 with reference TRBV5-1 and TRBJ2-2 gives the whole variable domain KAGVTQTPRYLIKTRGQQVTLSCSPISGHRSVSWYQQTPGQGLQFLFEYFSETQRNKGNFPGRFSGRQFSNSRSEMNVSTLELGDSALYLCASSPGPANTGELFFGEGSRLTVL.

The CDR3 nucleotides are TGTGCCAGCAGCCCGCGGACAGGGGGAAGTGGCTACACCTTC. It codes for CASSPRTGGSGYTF. J is TRBJ1-2 and V is TRBV5-6, with 10 bases aligning to TRBD1. V shed 4 bases, J shed 7 bases, and the junction held 7 bases outside the gene matches. CDR1 is SGHDT and CDR2 is YYEEEE in the germline V gene. The CDR3 loop spans 14 amino acids.

This clonotype was detected a few times. For the CDR3, the DNA is TGCGCCAGCGCAACCTGGACAGGGAATAATTCACCCCTCCACTTT. Residues: CASATWTGNNSPLHF. J is TRBJ1-6 and V is TRBV5-1, with 8 bases aligning to TRBD1. CDR1 is SGHRS, CDR2 YFSETQ, per germline. CDR3 length equals 15 residues. V lost 7 bases to trimming and J lost 5 bases; unmatched junction nucleotides: 8.

This clonotype has just a few counts. The chain couples TRBV5-5 to TRBJ2-2, with TRBD1 matching over 8 bases. Losses at the gene ends were 0 bases for V and 6 bases for J; bases not matched to a gene: 10. Germline CDR1 reads SGHKS; CDR2 reads YYEKEE (reference sequence). The CDR3 totals 17 residues. The DNA for the CDR3 is TGTGCCAGCAGCTTGGGTCCGACAGGGGTTGTCGCCGGGGAGCTGTTTTTT. Its protein is CASSLGPTGVVAGELFF.

This clonotype was detected a few times. The J gene is TRBJ2-1, the V gene TRBV7-9, with 8 bases fitting TRBD1. Germline V gene lookup returns CDR1 SEHNR and CDR2 FQNEAQ (reference sequence). The CDR3 runs to 15 residues. With V trimmed by 2 bases and J by 6 bases, 6 bases remained unmatched. For the CDR3, the DNA is TGTGCCAGCAGCTTAACGGACAGGGCGGGCAATGAGCAGTTCTTC. Amino acid sequence: CASSLTDRAGNEQFF.

The chain couples TRBV6-5 to TRBJ1-1; maybe TRBD1 (5 bases). The V end was cut by 5 bases, the J end by 3 bases, with 16 bases between. Germline values: CDR1 MNHEY, CDR2 SVGAGI. The CDR3 sequence is 15 residues long. In DNA form, the CDR3 reads TGTGCCAGCAGTCGGGACGGCCCCGCGGACACTGAAGCTTTCTTT. Translating it yields CASSRDGPADTEAFF.

Only a few counts were recorded for this clonotype. The chain combines TRBV6-1 with TRBJ2-7; TRBD1 agrees at 7 bases. The CDR3 runs to 17 residues. The V gene end was trimmed by 4 bases and the J gene end by 0 bases; junction bases not matched to a gene: 12. CDR1 MNHNS and CDR2 SASEGT come from the germline V gene. The CDR3 loop reads CASSAPTSGGNSYEQYV. DNA for the CDR3: TGTGCCAGCAGTGCCCCGACTTCAGGGGGAAACTCCTACGAGCAGTACGTC.

This chain uses TRBV3-1 with TRBJ1-1; weak D call: TRBD1 (6 bases). The germline gives CDR1 LGHDT, CDR2 YNNKEL (reference sequence). Between the trimmed V and J ends, which lost 3 bases and 3 bases, there was a span of 11 bases. The CDR3 is made up of 14 amino acids. CDR3 bases: TGTGCCAGCAGCCATCACAGGGACGACACTGAAGCTTTCTTT. Translated, it gives CASSHHRDDTEAFF.

J is TRBJ1-3 and V is TRBV7-9; perhaps TRBD1 as D (5 bases). The germline V gene has CDR1 SEHNR and CDR2 FQNEAQ (reference sequence). Deletions cut 0 bases from V and 2 bases from J, with 11 bases between. The CDR3 runs 16 residues. The CDR3 coding sequence is TGTGCCAGCAGCTTAGCGCGGGGCTCTCCTGGAAACACCATATATTTT. Protein: CASSLARGSPGNTIYF. Based on the CDR3 plus reference TRBV7-9 and TRBJ1-3, the full variable domain is DTGVSQNPRHKITKRGQNVTFRCDPISEHNRLYWYRQTLGQGPEFLTYFQNEAQLEKSRLLSDRFSAERPKGSFSTLEIQRTEQGDSAMYLCASSLARGSPGNTIYFGEGSWLTVV.

V and J are TRBV6-1 and TRBJ2-7; 7 positions agree with TRBD1. After removal of 4 bases from V and 1 base from J, the junction contained 4 bases not matched to a gene. Germline V gene data show CDR1 as MNHNS and CDR2 as SASEGT. The CDR3 has 14 amino acids. This CDR3 is CASSGDSQSYEQYV. CDR3 nucleotides: TGTGCCAGCAGTGGGGACAGCCAATCCTACGAGCAGTACGTC.